The sequence of this TCR beta chain was determined in a study of human T cells and chemical hapten exposure. Study context: DPC 0.01% went on the upper back by patch test, with reading at 6 days. Study-level results: Patch test scores rose with PT1 expanded TCR counts, a positive correlation. There were significantly more large CDR3 similarity clusters among expanded TCRs than among controls.

TCRdb re-derived calls from the RACE reads in MiXCR, one entry per CDR3 protein. This table has 150,000 to 200,000 distinct CDR3 sequences, almost 30% appearing once. As regards this clonotype: Its target is not known.

Germline loops: CDR1 SGHTA, CDR2 FQGTGA. The CDR3 sequence is 13 residues long. Between the trimmed V and J ends, which lost 5 bases and 1 base, there was a span of 8 bases. Time point of the sample: pre-sensitization, week 0. Documented treatment: therapeutic diphenylcyclopropenone sensitization with weekly scalp DPC. This receptor was taken from a woman in her 30s with alopecia areata. Some clones in this sample may be carry-over from other donors' samples. Sample: whole blood, taken in connection with sensitization to the hapten diphenylcyclopropenone (DPC). The gene calls are TRBV7-3 and TRBJ1-1; D remains unclear. CDR3 sequence: CASSHQRNTEAFF. CDR3 nucleotides: TGTGCCAGCAGCCACCAGAGGAACACTGAAGCTTTCTTT.